One and the same sample provided the 12 T cell receptor beta chains below, sequenced in a study of cytomegalovirus exposure and HLA in healthy donors. PCR amplification relied on 60 Vbeta primers (plus 13 Jbeta primers). Assay used: immunoSEQ multiplex PCR; TCRdb lists only in-frame clones, some missing. In the table there are roughly 180,000 clones, about 80% of which are singletons. The sequenced material came from PBMCs. Every receptor here comes from a woman between 18 and 29 years old in good health and CMV-seropositive.

The rearrangement links TRBV9 to TRBJ1-1; D not resolved. This CDR3 is 15 amino acids long. The germline gives CDR1 SGDLS, CDR2 YYNGEE. The ends were cut back, 4 bases at V and 5 bases at J, with 18 bases in the middle. Here the CDR3 reads CASSRMSSGDTEAFF. The CDR3 DNA follows: TGTGCCAGCAGCCGGATGAGTTCCGGAGATACTGAAGCTTTCTTT.

The V call is TRBV7-9, the J call TRBJ2-3; D remains ambiguous. The germline V gene has CDR1 SEHNR and CDR2 FQNEAQ (reference sequence). Trimming removed 2 bases at V and 4 bases at J, with 13 bases between. This CDR3 is 15 amino acids long. As DNA, the CDR3 is TGTGCCAGCAGCTTATTCCCGCGAGAGGCAGATACGCAGTATTTT. Translated, it gives CASSLFPREADTQYF.

The V call is TRBV4-3, the J call TRBJ2-2; 7 bases are shared with TRBD1. Germline-derived CDR1 and CDR2 are LGHNA and YSLEER. Trimming took 0 bases from V and 4 from J; bases not matched to a gene: 8. The CDR3 totals 17 residues. The CDR3 is CASSQEVQGQGTGELFF. In DNA, the CDR3 is TGCGCCAGCAGCCAAGAGGTACAGGGGCAAGGCACCGGGGAGCTGTTTTTT.

The chain combines TRBV27 with TRBJ1-5, with D hard to call. This CDR3 is 13 amino acids long. Germline V lookup: CDR1 MNHEY, CDR2 SMNVEV (reference sequence). The V end was cut by 5 bases, the J end by 5 bases, with 10 bases between. CDR3 region: CASSPRFDQPQHF. The CDR3 region has the DNA TGTGCCAGCAGTCCCCGGTTTGATCAGCCCCAGCATTTT.

Only a few counts were recorded for this clone. The V and J genes are TRBV4-1 and TRBJ1-4, with D hard to call. The CDR3 runs 19 residues. V gave up 3 bases and J gave up 6 bases, with 26 bases separating them. Germline CDR1 MGHRA, CDR2 YSYEKL. The CDR3 DNA is TGCGCCAGCAGCCAGGAGGTTACGGTGGATACGTCCGGGTATGAAAAACTGTTTTTT. As protein: CASSQEVTVDTSGYEKLFF.

This clone was picked up a small number of times. This chain connects TRBV7-8 to TRBJ2-1, with 8 bases that match TRBD1. The CDR3 consists of 14 residues. V lost 2 bases to trimming and J lost 9 bases; unmatched junction nucleotides: 6. CDR1 is SGHVS and CDR2 is FQNEAQ in the germline V gene. The CDR3 loop reads CASSLPPGGSEQFF. The CDR3 region has the DNA TGTGCCAGCAGCTTACCACCAGGGGGCAGTGAGCAGTTCTTC.

The J gene is TRBJ2-5, the V gene TRBV25-1, with a weak D call TRBD1 (5 bases). In germline, CDR1 is MGHDK, CDR2 SYGVNS. The CDR3 is made up of 15 amino acids. V was clipped by 3 bases and J by 2 bases, with 13 bases between them. The CDR3 DNA sequence: TGTGCCAGCAGTGATCTAAGGGGTCCTCAAGAGACCCAGTACTTC. Encoded protein: CASSDLRGPQETQYF.

V and J are TRBV7-8 and TRBJ2-7; possible D gene TRBD1, 5 bases. The CDR3 runs 12 residues. Trimming removed 3 bases from V and 6 bases from J, with 9 bases in between. Germline CDR1 and CDR2: SGHVS and FQNEAQ. This CDR3 is CASSFLGAEQYV. In DNA form, the CDR3 reads TGTGCCAGCAGCTTTTTAGGGGCCGAGCAGTACGTC.

The chain has TRBV25-1 and TRBJ1-1; D remains ambiguous. Germline V gene data show CDR1 as MGHDK and CDR2 as SYGVNS. V lost 0 bases to trimming and J lost 0 bases, with 8 bases between them. The CDR3 runs 15 residues. CDR3 nucleotides: TGTGCCAGCAGTGAATATAGTCACCTGAACACTGAAGCTTTCTTT. Protein sequence: CASSEYSHLNTEAFF. The variable domain in full, with the rest retrieved from reference TRBV25-1 and TRBJ1-1, is EADIYQTPRYLVIGTGKKITLECSQTMGHDKMYWYQQDPGMELHLIHYSYGVNSTEKGDLSSESTVSRIRTEHFPLTLESARPSHTSQYLCASSEYSHLNTEAFFGQGTRLTVV.

The chain joins TRBV5-1 to TRBJ2-5; 7 nucleotides line up with TRBD1. Unmatched junction bases numbered 8, after V lost 4 bases and J lost 2 bases. Germline CDR1 SGHRS, CDR2 YFSETQ. CDR3 length equals 15 residues. CDR3 region: CASSPVPGQQETQYF. As DNA, the CDR3 is TGCGCCAGCAGCCCAGTCCCGGGACAGCAAGAGACCCAGTACTTC.

In regard to this clone: A read error may account for a junction end that differs from germline. The chain couples TRBV5-1 to TRBJ2-6; a possible D gene is TRBD1 (5 bases). Germline V gene lookup returns CDR1 SGHRS and CDR2 YFSETQ. This CDR3 is built from 14 residues. The chain's CDR3 is CASSMTSGANGLTF. CDR3 in DNA: TGCGCCAGCAGTATGACTTCTGGGGCCAACGGCCTGACTTTC.

V gene TRBV5-1 combines with J gene TRBJ1-3, with D perhaps TRBD1 (5 bases). From germline, CDR1 is SGHRS and CDR2 YFSETQ. CDR3 length: 16 amino acids. V shed 0 bases and J shed 0 bases, with 10 bases lying between them. In DNA form, the CDR3 reads TGCGCCAGCAGCTTGGTTTGGGGCTCCTCTGGAAACACCATATATTTT. This codes for CASSLVWGSSGNTIYF.